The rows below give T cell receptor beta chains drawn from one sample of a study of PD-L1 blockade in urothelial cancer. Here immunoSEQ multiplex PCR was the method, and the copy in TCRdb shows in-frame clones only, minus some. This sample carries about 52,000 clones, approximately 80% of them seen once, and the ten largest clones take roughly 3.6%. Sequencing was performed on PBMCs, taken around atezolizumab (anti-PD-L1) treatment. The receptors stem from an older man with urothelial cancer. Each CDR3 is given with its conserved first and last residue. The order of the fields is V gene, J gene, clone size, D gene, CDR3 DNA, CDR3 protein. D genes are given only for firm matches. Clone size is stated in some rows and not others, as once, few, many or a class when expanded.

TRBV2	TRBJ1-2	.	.	TGTGCCAGCAGTCCCTTTGACGGGGTGAACTATGGCTACACCTTC	CASSPFDGVNYGYTF
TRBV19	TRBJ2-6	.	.	TGTGCCAGTAGACTAGGCTCTGGGGCCAACGTCCTGACTTTC	CASRLGSGANVLTF
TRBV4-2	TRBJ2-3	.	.	TGTGCCAGCAGCCAAGATCCACGGACTCTCCGATTCTTCACAGATACGCAGTATTTT	CASSQDPRTLRFFTDTQYF
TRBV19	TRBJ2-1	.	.	TGTGCCAGTAGTGAACCGCCGGGTCTCCCTTTTCTCAATGAGCAGTTCTTC	CASSEPPGLPFLNEQFF
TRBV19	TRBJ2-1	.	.	TGTGCCAGCGGGACTTTCTACAATGAGCAGTTCTTC	CASGTFYNEQFF
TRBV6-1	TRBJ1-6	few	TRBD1	TGTGCCAGCAGTACCCGGGACAGGACTAATTCACCCCTCCACTTT	CASSTRDRTNSPLHF
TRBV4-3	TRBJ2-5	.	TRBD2	TGCGCCAGCAGCCAAGATGTCTGGACGCCGGGACTAGCGTACCAAGAGACCCAGTACTTC	CASSQDVWTPGLAYQETQYF
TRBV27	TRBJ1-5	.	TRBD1	TGTGCCAGCAGCAAGAGGGGGCCTGTCAATCAGCCCCAGCATTTT	CASSKRGPVNQPQHF
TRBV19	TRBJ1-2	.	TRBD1	TGTGCCAGTAGCAACTCAGGGGGCGGCTACACCTTC	CASSNSGGGYTF
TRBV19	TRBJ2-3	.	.	TGTGCCACCTCTAGTCCCACAGATACGCAGTATTTT	CATSSPTDTQYF
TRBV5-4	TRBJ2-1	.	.	TGTGCCAGCAGCAGTCTAGTTTACAATGAGCAGTTCTTC	CASSSLVYNEQFF
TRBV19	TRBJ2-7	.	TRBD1	TGTGCCAGTAGTCCCTACAGGGGCGAGCAGTACTTC	CASSPYRGEQYF
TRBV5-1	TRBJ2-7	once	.	TGCGCCAGCAGCTTGGGACCAGGCGGGTACGAGCAGTACTTC	CASSLGPGGYEQYF
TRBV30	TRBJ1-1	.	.	TGTGCCTCCGTCAGGGTTGAAGCTTTCTTT	CASVRVEAFF
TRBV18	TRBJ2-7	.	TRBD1	TGTGCCAGCTCACTAGGACAGGGACGGACCTACGAGCAGTACTTC	CASSLGQGRTYEQYF
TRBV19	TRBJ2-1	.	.	TGTGCCAGTAGCTCCGGTGAGCAGTTCTTC	CASSSGEQFF
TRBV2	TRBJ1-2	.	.	TGTGCCAGCAGTGGCAGGGACTTGGGCTACACCTTC	CASSGRDLGYTF
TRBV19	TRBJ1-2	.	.	TGTGCCAGTAGTATAGGAGGGGGTGGAGGCTACACCTTC	CASSIGGGGGYTF
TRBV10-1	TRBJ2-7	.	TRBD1	TGCGCCAGCAGTCCATGCGGGGACAGGGTCTGGGACGAGCAGTACTTC	CASSPCGDRVWDEQYF
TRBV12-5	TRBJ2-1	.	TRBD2	TGTGCTAGTGGTTTGAGTGGGACTAGCTACAATGAGCAGTTCTTC	CASGLSGTSYNEQFF
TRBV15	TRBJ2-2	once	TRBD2	TGTGCCACCAGCAGAGATTTGACTAGCGGGGGGGCAGGCACCGGGGAGCTGTTTTTT	CATSRDLTSGGAGTGELFF
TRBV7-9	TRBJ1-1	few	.	TGTGCCAGCAGCTTAGTTCTCTCTGAAGCTTTCTTT	CASSLVLSEAFF
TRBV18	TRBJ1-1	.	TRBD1	TGTGCCAGCTCACCTCTTGAGGACAGGGGGGTCACTGAAGCTTTCTTT	CASSPLEDRGVTEAFF
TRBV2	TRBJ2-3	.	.	TGTGCCAGCACCCAGGTACTAGCAACAGATACGCAGTATTTT	CASTQVLATDTQYF
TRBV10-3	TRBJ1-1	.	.	TGTGCCATCAGTGAGTCAGGGCGGGGAACGAACACTGAAGCTTTCTTT	CAISESGRGTNTEAFF
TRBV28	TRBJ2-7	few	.	TGTGCCACCTCCGAGCGGGTCTCCTACGAGCAGTACTTC	CATSERVSYEQYF
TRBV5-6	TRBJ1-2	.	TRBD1	TGTGCCAGCAGGTTGTGGGGCGGACAGGGAGAAAACTATGGCTACACCTTC	CASRLWGGQGENYGYTF
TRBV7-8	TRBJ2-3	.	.	TGTGCCAGCAGCTGGCTCACAGATACGCAGTATTTT	CASSWLTDTQYF
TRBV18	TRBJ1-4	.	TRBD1	TGTGCCAGCTCACAACCAGACAGGGGAAATGAAAAACTGTTTTTT	CASSQPDRGNEKLFF
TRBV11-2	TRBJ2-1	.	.	TGTGCCAGCAGCTTAGTAGGCGGTGAGCAGTTCTTC	CASSLVGGEQFF
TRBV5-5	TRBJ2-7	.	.	TGTGCCAGCAGCGGCAGGGCCTACGAGCAGTACTTC	CASSGRAYEQYF
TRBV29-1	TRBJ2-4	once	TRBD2	TGCAGCGTTGAGTCGGGACTAGCGGGACCTCAGGGCAAAAACATTCAGTACTTC	CSVESGLAGPQGKNIQYF
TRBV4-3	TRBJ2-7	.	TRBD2	TGCGCCAGCAGCCAGGGCGATAGTGGGACTAGCGGCGCCTTTGCGTACGAGCAGTACTTC	CASSQGDSGTSGAFAYEQYF
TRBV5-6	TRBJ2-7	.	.	TGTGCCAGCAGCACTGAAATTGAGCAGTACTTC	CASSTEIEQYF
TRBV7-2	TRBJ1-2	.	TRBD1	TGTGCCAGCAGCTTCCGGGACAGGGATTATGGCTACACCTTC	CASSFRDRDYGYTF
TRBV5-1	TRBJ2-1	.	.	TGCGCCAGCAGCCCGAGCGGGCAGAGGCCCTACAATGAGCAGTTCTTC	CASSPSGQRPYNEQFF
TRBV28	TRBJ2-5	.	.	TGTGCCAGCAGTTTAGCGGGGAAGCAAGAGACCCAGTACTTC	CASSLAGKQETQYF
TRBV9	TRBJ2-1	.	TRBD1	TGTGCCAGCAGCGTCACCGCCGGGACAGGGCGCTACAATGAGCAGTTCTTC	CASSVTAGTGRYNEQFF
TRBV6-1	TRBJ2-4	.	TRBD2	TGTGCCAGCAGTGAAGCGGGGGGGAAAAACATTCAGTACTTC	CASSEAGGKNIQYF
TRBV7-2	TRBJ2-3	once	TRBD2	TGTGCCAGCAGCAATCGCGGGGGGCGGATGGGAGATACGCAGTATTTT	CASSNRGGRMGDTQYF
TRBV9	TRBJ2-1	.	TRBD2	TGTGCCAGCAGCGGATCGGGGCTAGCGGCAAACGAGCAGTTCTTC	CASSGSGLAANEQFF
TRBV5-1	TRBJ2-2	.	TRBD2	TGCGCCAGCAGCTTGGCGGGTTTACTAGCGGGAGCCGGGGAGCTGTTTTTT	CASSLAGLLAGAGELFF
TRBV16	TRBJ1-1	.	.	TGTGCCAGCAGCCTGTGGGGGGACACTGAAGCTTTCTTT	CASSLWGDTEAFF